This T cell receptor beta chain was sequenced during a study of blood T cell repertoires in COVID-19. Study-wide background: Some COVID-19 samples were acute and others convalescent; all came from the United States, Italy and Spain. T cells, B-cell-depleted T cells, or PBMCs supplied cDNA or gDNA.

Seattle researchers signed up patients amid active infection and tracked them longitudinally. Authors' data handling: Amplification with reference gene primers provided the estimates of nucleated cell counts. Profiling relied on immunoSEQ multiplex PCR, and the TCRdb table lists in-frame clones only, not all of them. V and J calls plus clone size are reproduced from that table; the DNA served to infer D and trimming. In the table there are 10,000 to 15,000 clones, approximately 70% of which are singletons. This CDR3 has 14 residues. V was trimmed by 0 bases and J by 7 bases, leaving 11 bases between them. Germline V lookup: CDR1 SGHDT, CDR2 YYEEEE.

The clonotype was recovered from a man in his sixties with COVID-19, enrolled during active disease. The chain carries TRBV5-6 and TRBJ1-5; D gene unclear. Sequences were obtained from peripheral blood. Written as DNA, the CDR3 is TGTGCCAGCAGCTTGGGACCAGGCGAACAGCCCCAGCATTTT. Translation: CASSLGPGEQPQHF.